This T cell receptor (beta chain) comes out of a study of cytomegalovirus exposure and HLA in healthy donors. In the study overall: Membership in the Caucasian-associated ancestry cluster was found for around four fifths of a few hundred genotyped donors.

All the people who gave samples were healthy bone marrow donors. General study points: A later analysis reportedly identified an Asian-associated ancestry cluster as carrying fewer N-insertions than the approximately 730-donor mean. Reports described diagnosis of cytomegalovirus status by the classifier as highly specific and sensitive.

Per germline, CDR1 GTSNPN and CDR2 SVGIG (reference sequence). With 2 bases removed from V and 0 bases from J, the gap between germline ends came to 14 bases. The CDR3 is 16 residues long. With respect to this clone: What it recognizes is unknown.

Both 60 Vbeta primers and 13 Jbeta primers went into the PCR. Method: immunoSEQ multiplex PCR; TCRdb's copy keeps in-frame clones and lacks some. The sample has 65,000 to 95,000 clones. The rearrangement links TRBV30 to TRBJ1-5, with D perhaps matching TRBD1 (6 bases). The TCR originated in a female donor in good health and CMV-seropositive. Sample: PBMCs. For the CDR3, the DNA is TGTGCCTGGAGTAACAGGGCCTTATATAGCAATCAGCCCCAGCATTTT. Translated, it gives CAWSNRALYSNQPQHF.